The entry below describes one T cell receptor beta chain. The specificity of this receptor is unknown. Base qualities are not provided; no much larger clone lies one nucleotide away. Spanning cysteine to phenylalanine, the CDR3 consists of 16 amino acids. CDR3 DNA only is kept here, 48 bases in frame from base 1. The trim is 8 bases for V and 0 bases for J, with a gap of 16 bases between the germline ends. The germline V gene (reference sequence) supplies CDR1 MNHEY and CDR2 SMNVEV. The TCR beta CDR3 regions were amplified from RNA transcripts. The first round of RT-PCR for the TCR CDR3 was performed with the HTBI primer set and the Qiagen OneStep RT-PCR kit. Libraries were constructed in a second round of multiplex PCR, after which size selection and purification were performed. Libraries were sequenced paired-end with 100 bp reads on an Illumina HiSeq2000. The authors' pipeline ran thus. SOAPnuke was used to process the raw data, throwing out any read that contained adapters or uncalled bases, had a mean Phred below 15, or lacked an exact constant-primer or identifier match. High-quality paired reads were merged using COPE v1.2.5, and each unique nucleotide sequence was defined as a clonotype. Clonotypes were aligned to IMGT TRBV, TRBD and TRBJ reference segments using MiTCR v1.1. Analysis was restricted to V-J combinations with a frequency above 0.0001, which covered 99.2% of repertoires. A TCS score was defined as the ratio between F50 (clonal expansion) and ExV (chaos), using BLOSUM62-based TCRdist between CDR3 peptides within each V-J. Welch's t-statistics and random forest reduced roughly 530 V-J features to roughly 13, which were used in a naive Bayes classifier (R e1071). TCRdb applied fastp at Q25 and MiXCR to the public reads, then kept only in-frame beta chains. Identical CDR3 proteins give one entry, which carries the most common genes and DNA. The V and J calls here are based on TCRdb, not the publication. Within this sample are 500,000 to 650,000 distinct CDR3 sequences, with 15% to 20% of them counted one time only. The biggest ten clones account for about half of the sample.

These data come from a study of T cells in Graves' hyperthyroidism and ophthalmopathy (dated by TCRdb to 2018 to 2020). For the wider study: Peripheral blood samples were taken at the time of initial diagnosis, prior to any treatment. The paper reports TCR Vbeta CDR3 sequencing of some 140 peripheral blood samples: approximately 43 ophthalmopathy, approximately 74 hyperthyroidism and some 17 progressor patients. In addition, the study compared T-cell repertoires in thyroid tissue and in blood from several Graves' hyperthyroidism patients. Following sampling, methimazole starting at 30 mg daily was given to hyperthyroidism patients, and high-dose intravenous methylprednisolone was given to ophthalmopathy patients. The 95 to 100 discovery patients were randomly divided into training and test sets at a 7:3 ratio. Prospective prediction of ophthalmopathy was tested in an independent validation cohort of 18 to 20 hyperthyroidism patients and approximately 17 patients who later progressed to ophthalmopathy. To identify TCR V-J signatures that set the groups apart, the researchers used a discovery cohort of approximately 98 patients, made up of 40 to 45 with Graves' ophthalmopathy and 57 with stable Graves' hyperthyroidism.

Ophthalmopathy patients had moderately to severely active disease, Clinical Activity Score of at least 3, NOSPECS grade of at least 4, and duration under 3 months. Any patient with an uncontrolled infection, another autoimmune disease, pregnancy or lactation was excluded. Diagnoses relied on clinical symptoms, serum thyroxine and TRAb, thyroid ultrasound and orbital computed tomography. PBMCs were separated from about 10 ml of fresh peripheral blood using Ficoll-Paque density gradient centrifugation. Total RNA was extracted with Trizol reagent, and quality was checked on an Agilent 2100 Bioanalyzer. Broader findings and caveats from the paper: In cross-validation, a model built on a 13 V-J signature told ophthalmopathy apart from stable hyperthyroidism with approximately 90% sensitivity and around 83% specificity, and in testing the same model reached 80%/75%. Sample size was not statistically predetermined, and blinding of investigators to group allocation was not performed. Most expanded thyroid clonotypes (frequency above 0.001) were also detected in blood, a finding suggesting that blood repertoires may reflect thyroid immune responses. During validation, the model predicted progression to ophthalmopathy a median of roughly six months ahead of onset, with around 71% sensitivity and 72% to 80% specificity.

The sample taken for sequencing was blood. The chain links TRBV27 with TRBJ1-4, and the D gene may be TRBD1, 6 bases matching. The source is a man aged 35 to 55 with Graves' ophthalmopathy. Here the CDR3 is given as CASRQGQSATNEKLFF. The sequence in DNA is TGTGCCAGCCGCCAAGGACAGTCAGCAACTAATGAAAAACTGTTTTTT.